A selection of T cell receptor beta chains follows, all from one sample in a study of cytomegalovirus exposure and HLA in healthy donors. The protocol was immunoSEQ multiplex PCR, while the TCRdb copy is restricted to in-frame clones and leaves out a portion. The profile shows about 190,000 clones, about 87% of them singletons. Input material: PBMCs. These receptors were collected from a man aged 25 to 40 in good health and CMV-seronegative. Both conserved end residues are part of each CDR3. Each record gives: J gene, V gene, CDR3 protein.

>TRBJ1-6|TRBV9
CASRAREWTPLHF
>TRBJ2-6|TRBV27
CASSQKPPTSGGPSGANVLTF
>TRBJ2-7|TRBV12-5
CASGLAGIQYF
>TRBJ2-7|TRBV18
CASSPKQGAYEQYF
>TRBJ2-7|TRBV11-2
CASSSAPSGEQYF
>TRBJ2-2|TRBV4-2
CASSQSTGEVTGELFF
>TRBJ2-2|TRBV19
CASSIGAGVGELFF
>TRBJ1-5|TRBV18
CASSDRQDWVNQPQHF
>TRBJ2-7|TRBV7-2
CASSSARDYEQYF
>TRBJ1-1|TRBV19
CASDRGSGTEAFF
>TRBJ2-1|TRBV2
CASVISREGHEQFF
>TRBJ2-7|TRBV27
CASSLSSESYEQYF
>TRBJ2-7|TRBV5-1
CASSFGVTGDYPSYEQYF
>TRBJ2-3|TRBV28
CASSLGPRTDTQYF
>TRBJ2-6|TRBV5-6
CASSDPTEPGANVLTF
>TRBJ1-1|TRBV4-1
CASSQAQTGYGNTEAFF